This T cell receptor beta chain was documented in a study of blood T cell repertoires in COVID-19. TCRdb's table, derived via immunoSEQ multiplex PCR, lists solely in-frame clones and lacks some. The sample holds almost 250,000 clones, about 89% seen once. This CDR3 spans 16 amino acids. Trimming removed 4 bases from V and 0 bases from J; junction bases left unmatched: 4. Per germline, CDR1 MDHEN and CDR2 SYDVKM. The sequence was collected from a woman in her sixties or seventies who had recovered from COVID-19. The V call is TRBV28, the J call TRBJ1-3; 9 bases fit TRBD1. The sequencing sample was made of peripheral blood. CDR3 DNA sequence: TGTGCCAGCAGTTCGACAGGGGGTTACTCTGGAAACACCATATATTTT. Translating it yields CASSSTGGYSGNTIYF.